This entry features one T cell receptor beta chain sequence. There are 12 residues in the CDR3. Germline V gene lookup returns CDR1 SNHLY and CDR2 FYNNEI. V was clipped by 2 bases and J by 11 bases, with 13 bases between them. These data come from a study of STAT5B mutations in CD4+ large granular lymphocyte leukemia. Data came from immunoSEQ multiplex PCR; TCRdb stores just in-frame clones and leaves some out. There are approximately 30,000 clones in the sample; approximately 80% occur only once, and approximately 2.1% lies in the top ten. The clonotype was recovered from a human donor in good health. Material for sequencing was CD4+ T cells from blood buffy coats. The rearrangement uses TRBV2 and TRBJ2-7; perhaps D is TRBD1 or TRBD2 (6 bases each). The CDR3 DNA reads as TGTGCCAGCAGTGAAAGGGGGGACTGGGAGTACTTC. This gives the protein CASSERGDWEYF. Looking up the rest from reference TRBV2 and TRBJ2-7 gives the full variable domain: EPEVTQTPSHQVTQMGQEVILRCVPISNHLYFYWYRQILGQKVEFLVSFYNNEISEKSEIFDDQFSVERPDGSNFTLKIRSTKLEDSAMYFCASSERGDWEYFGPGTRLTVT.